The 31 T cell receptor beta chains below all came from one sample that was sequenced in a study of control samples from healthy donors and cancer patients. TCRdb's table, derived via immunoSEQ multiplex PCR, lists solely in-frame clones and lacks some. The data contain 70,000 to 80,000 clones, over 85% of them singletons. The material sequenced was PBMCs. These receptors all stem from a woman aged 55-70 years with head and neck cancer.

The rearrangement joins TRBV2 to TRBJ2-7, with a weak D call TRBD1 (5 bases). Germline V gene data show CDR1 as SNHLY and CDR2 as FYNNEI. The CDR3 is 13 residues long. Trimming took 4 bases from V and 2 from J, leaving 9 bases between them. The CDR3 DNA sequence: TGTGCCAGCAGTGGGCAGGGCCCCTACGAGCAGTACTTC. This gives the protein CASSGQGPYEQYF.

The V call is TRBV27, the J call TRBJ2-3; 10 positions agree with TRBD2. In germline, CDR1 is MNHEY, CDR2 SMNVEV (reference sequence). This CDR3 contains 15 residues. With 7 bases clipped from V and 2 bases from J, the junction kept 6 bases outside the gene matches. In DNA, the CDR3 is TGTGCCAGCAATAGACTAGCGGGTATCACAGATACGCAGTATTTT. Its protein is CASNRLAGITDTQYF.

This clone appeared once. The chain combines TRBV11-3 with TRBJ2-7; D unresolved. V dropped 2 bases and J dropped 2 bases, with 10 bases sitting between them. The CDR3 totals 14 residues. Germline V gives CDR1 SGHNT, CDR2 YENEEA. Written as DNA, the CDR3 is TGTGCCAGCAGCTTAATTGGCTCCGCCTACGAGCAGTACTTC. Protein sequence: CASSLIGSAYEQYF.

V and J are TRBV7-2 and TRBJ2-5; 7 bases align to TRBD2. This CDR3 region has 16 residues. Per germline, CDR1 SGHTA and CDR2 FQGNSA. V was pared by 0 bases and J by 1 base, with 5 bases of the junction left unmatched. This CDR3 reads CASSLAGGGGQETQYF. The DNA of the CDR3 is TGTGCCAGCAGCTTAGCTGGCGGCGGGGGCCAAGAGACCCAGTACTTC. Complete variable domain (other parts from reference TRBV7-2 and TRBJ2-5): GAGVSQSPSNKVTEKGKDVELRCDPISGHTALYWYRQSLGQGLEFLIYFQGNSAPDKSGLPSDRFSAERTGGSVSTLTIQRTQQEDSAVYLCASSLAGGGGQETQYFGPGTRLLVL.

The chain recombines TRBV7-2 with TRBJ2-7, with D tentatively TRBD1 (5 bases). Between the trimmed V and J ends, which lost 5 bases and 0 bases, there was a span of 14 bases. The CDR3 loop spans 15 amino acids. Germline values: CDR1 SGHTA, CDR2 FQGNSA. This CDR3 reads CASSPDGALSYEQYF. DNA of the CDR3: TGTGCCAGCAGCCCCGATGGGGCACTCTCCTACGAGCAGTACTTC.

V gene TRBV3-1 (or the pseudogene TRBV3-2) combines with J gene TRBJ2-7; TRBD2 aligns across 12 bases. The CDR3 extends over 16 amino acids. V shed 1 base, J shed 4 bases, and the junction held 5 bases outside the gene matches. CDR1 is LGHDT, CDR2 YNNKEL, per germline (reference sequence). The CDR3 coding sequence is TGTGCCAGCAGCCAAGGCCCTAGCGGGAGGGCGTACGAGCAGTACTTC. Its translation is CASSQGPSGRAYEQYF.

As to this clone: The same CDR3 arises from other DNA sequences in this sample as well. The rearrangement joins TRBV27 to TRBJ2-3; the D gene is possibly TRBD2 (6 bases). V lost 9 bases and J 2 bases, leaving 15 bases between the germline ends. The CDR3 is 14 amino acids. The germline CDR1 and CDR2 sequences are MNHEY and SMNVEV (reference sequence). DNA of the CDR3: TGTGCCAGTAGTCCCCGGGGGTTCACAGATACGCAGTATTTT. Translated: CASSPRGFTDTQYF.

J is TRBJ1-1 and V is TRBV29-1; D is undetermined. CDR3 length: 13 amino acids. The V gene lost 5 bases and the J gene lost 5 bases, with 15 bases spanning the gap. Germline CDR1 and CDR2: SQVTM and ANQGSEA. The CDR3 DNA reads TGCAGCGTTATTCCCAACTGGGGAACTGAAGCTTTCTTT. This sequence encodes CSVIPNWGTEAFF.

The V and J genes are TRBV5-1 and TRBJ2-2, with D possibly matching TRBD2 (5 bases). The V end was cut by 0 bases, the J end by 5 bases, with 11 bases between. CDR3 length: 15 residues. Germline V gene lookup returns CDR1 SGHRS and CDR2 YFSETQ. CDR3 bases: TGCGCCAGCAGCTTGGAAACCCGAGGGACCGGGGAGCTGTTTTTT. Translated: CASSLETRGTGELFF.

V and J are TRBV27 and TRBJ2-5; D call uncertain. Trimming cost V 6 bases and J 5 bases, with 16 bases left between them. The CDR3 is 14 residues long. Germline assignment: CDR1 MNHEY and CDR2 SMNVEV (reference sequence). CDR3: CASSPLLPMETQYF. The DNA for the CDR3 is TGTGCCAGCAGCCCCTTACTGCCGATGGAGACCCAGTACTTC.

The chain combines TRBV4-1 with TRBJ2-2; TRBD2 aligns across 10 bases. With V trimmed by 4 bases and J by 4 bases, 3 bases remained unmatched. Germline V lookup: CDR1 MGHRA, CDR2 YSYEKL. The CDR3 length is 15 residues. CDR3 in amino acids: CASSRIAGGTGELFF. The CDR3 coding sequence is TGCGCCAGCAGCCGTATAGCGGGAGGCACCGGGGAGCTGTTTTTT.

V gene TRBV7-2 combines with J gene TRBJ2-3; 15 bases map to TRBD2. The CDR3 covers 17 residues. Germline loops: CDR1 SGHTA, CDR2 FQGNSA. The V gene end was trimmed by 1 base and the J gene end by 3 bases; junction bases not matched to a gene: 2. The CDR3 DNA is TGTGCCAGCAGCTTAGGGACTAGCGGGAGGGGAACAGATACGCAGTATTTT. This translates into CASSLGTSGRGTDTQYF.

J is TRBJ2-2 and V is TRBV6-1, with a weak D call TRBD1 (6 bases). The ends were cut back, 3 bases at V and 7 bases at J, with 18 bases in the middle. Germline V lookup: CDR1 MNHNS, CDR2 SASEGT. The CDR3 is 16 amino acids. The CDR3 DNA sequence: TGTGCCAGCAGTGAGATCAGGACAGCCCTCGGCGGGGAGCTGTTTTTT. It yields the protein CASSEIRTALGGELFF.

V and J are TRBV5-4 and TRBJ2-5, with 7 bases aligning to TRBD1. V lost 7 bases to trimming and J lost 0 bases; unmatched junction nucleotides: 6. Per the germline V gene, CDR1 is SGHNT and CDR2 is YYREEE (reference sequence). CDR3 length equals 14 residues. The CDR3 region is CASATGTNQETQYF. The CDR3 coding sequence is TGTGCCAGCGCGACAGGGACAAACCAAGAGACCCAGTACTTC.

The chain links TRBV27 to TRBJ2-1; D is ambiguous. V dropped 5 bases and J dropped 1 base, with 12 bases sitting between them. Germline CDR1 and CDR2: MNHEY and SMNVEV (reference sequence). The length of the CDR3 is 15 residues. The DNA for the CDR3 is TGTGCCAGCAGTCTCGTCATAGGTTCCTACAATGAGCAGTTCTTC. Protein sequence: CASSLVIGSYNEQFF.

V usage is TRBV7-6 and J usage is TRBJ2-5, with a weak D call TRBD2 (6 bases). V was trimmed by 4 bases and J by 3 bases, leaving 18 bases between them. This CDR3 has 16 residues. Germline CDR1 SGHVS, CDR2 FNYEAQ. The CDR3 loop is CASSSNAVAVKETQYF. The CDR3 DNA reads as TGTGCCAGCAGCTCAAACGCAGTAGCGGTAAAAGAGACCCAGTACTTC.

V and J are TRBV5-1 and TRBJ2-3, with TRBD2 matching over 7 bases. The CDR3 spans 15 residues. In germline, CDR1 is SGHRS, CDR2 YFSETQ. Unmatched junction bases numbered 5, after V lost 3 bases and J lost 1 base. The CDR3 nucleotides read TGCGCCAGCAGCTGGGAGGGGCGCGGCACAGATACGCAGTATTTT. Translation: CASSWEGRGTDTQYF.

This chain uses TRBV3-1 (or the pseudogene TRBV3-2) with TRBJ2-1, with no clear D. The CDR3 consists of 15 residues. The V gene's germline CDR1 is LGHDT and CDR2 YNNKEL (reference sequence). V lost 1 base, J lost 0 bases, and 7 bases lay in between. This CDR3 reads CASSQALGSYNEQFF. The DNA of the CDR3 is TGTGCCAGCAGCCAAGCCCTCGGCTCCTACAATGAGCAGTTCTTC.

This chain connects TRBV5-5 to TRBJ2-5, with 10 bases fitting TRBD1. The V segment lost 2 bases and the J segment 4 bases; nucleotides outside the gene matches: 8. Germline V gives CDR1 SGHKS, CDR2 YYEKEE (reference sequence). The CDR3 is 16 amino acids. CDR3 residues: CASSLRTGGLGETQYF. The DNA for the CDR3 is TGTGCCAGCAGCTTACGGACAGGGGGTTTAGGAGAGACCCAGTACTTC.

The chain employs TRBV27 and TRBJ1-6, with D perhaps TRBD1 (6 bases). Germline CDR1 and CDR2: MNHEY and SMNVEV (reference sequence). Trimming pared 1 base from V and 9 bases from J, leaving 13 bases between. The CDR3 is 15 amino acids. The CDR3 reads CASSLFQGRGSPLHF. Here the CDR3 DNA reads TGTGCCAGCAGTTTATTTCAGGGGAGAGGTTCACCCCTCCACTTT.

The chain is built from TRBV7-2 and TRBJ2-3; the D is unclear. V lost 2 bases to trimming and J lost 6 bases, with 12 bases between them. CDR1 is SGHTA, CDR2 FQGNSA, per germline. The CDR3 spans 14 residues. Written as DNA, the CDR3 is TGTGCCAGCAGCTTATTAGGCCCGACGGATACGCAGTATTTT. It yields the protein CASSLLGPTDTQYF.

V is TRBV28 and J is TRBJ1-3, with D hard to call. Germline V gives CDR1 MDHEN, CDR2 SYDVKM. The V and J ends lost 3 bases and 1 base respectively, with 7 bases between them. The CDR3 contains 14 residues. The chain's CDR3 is CASSFSGSGNTIYF. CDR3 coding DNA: TGTGCCAGCAGTTTCTCGGGATCTGGAAACACCATATATTTT.

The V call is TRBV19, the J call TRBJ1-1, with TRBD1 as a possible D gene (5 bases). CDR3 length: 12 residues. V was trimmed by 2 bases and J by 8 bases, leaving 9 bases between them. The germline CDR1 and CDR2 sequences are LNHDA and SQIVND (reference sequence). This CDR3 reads CASSIYQGEAFF. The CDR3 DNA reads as TGTGCCAGTAGTATATATCAGGGAGAAGCTTTCTTT.

CDR3 bases: TGTGCCAGCAGCTTGGCTGCGGATAGCACAGATACGCAGTATTTT. Translated, it gives CASSLAADSTDTQYF. The chain couples TRBV5-4 to TRBJ2-3; no firm D call. This CDR3 comprises 15 residues. V lost 0 bases, J lost 0 bases, and 8 bases lay in between. The germline CDR1 and CDR2 sequences are SGHNT and YYREEE (reference sequence).

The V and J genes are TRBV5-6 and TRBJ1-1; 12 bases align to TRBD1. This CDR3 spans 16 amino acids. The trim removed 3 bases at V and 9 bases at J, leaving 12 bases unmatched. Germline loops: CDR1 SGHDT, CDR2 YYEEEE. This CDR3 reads CASSSTWGQGALKAFF. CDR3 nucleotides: TGTGCCAGCAGCTCGACGTGGGGACAGGGGGCTCTTAAAGCTTTCTTT.

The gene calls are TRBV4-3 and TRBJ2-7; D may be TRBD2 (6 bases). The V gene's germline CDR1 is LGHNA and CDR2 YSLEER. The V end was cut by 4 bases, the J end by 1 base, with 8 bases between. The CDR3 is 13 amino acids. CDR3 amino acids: CASSRGRSYEQYF. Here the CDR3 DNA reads TGCGCCAGCAGCCGAGGGAGGTCCTACGAGCAGTACTTC.

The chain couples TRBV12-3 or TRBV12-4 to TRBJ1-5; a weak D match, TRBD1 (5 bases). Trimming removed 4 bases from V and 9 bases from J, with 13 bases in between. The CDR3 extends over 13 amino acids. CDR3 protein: CASSSGGLGPQHF. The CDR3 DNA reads TGTGCCAGCAGTTCCGGGGGGTTGGGGCCCCAGCATTTT.

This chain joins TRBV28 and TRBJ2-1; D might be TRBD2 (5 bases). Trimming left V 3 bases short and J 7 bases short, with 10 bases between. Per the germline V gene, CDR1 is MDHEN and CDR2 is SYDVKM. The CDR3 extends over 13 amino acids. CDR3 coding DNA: TGTGCCAGCAGTTTGGGAGCGTTAAATGAGCAGTTCTTC. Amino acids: CASSLGALNEQFF.

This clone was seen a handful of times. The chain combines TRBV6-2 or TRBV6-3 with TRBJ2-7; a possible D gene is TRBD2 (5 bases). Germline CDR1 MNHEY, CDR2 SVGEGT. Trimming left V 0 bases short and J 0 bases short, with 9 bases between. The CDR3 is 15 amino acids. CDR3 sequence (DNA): TGTGCCAGCAGTTACTCTCGGACTCCCTCCTACGAGCAGTACTTC. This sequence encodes CASSYSRTPSYEQYF.

The CDR3 protein is CASSPSGEETQYF. DNA of the CDR3: TGTGCCAGCTCACCAAGCGGGGAAGAGACCCAGTACTTC. The rearrangement uses TRBV18 and TRBJ2-5; 7 bases map to TRBD2. Germline loops: CDR1 KGHSH, CDR2 LQKENI. V lost 2 bases and J lost 3; bases outside the gene matches: 0. The CDR3 spans 13 residues.

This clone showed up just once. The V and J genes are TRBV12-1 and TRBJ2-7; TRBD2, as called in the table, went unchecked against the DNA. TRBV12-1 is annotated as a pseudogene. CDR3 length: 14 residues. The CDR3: CASSFFMRVGEQYF. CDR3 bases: TGTGCCAGCAGCTTTTTTATGAGGGTAGGCGAGCAGTACTTC.